The present TCR beta chain was sequenced within a study of blood T cell repertoires in COVID-19 (dated by TCRdb to 2018 to 2020). Concerning the study at large: The collaborator samples originated in the United States, Italy and Spain and spanned the acute and convalescent phases of COVID-19. The prospective study material was composed of cDNA or gDNA derived from T cells, B-cell-depleted T cells, or PBMCs. The dataset comprised deeply sampled blood TCRbeta repertoires from subjects exposed to, actively infected with, or recovered from COVID-19. A freely available public database, intended as a resource for researchers studying the immune response to SARS-CoV-2, is where the repertoires were released. The samples were drawn from the first 160 participants of the ongoing ImmuneRACE study and from 1,200 or so subjects provided by 6 global collaborators. Sample metadata almost always included a de-identified subject ID, COVID-19 status, age in years and sex. HLA class I and class II types, where available, came from metadata supplied by the sample provider rather than from assay-based typing.

Each collaborating institution followed its own protocols to collect whole blood in K2EDTA tubes. For TCRbeta analysis, collaborator samples were shipped as frozen whole blood, as isolated PBMCs, or as DNA extracted from either sample type. TCRbeta CDR3 regions were amplified from genomic DNA using the immunoSEQ Assay, a bias-controlled multiplex PCR. The published analysis was carried out like this. Within the assay, amplification of reference gene primers was used to estimate how many nucleated cells each sample contained. To quantify the absolute abundance of each unique TCRbeta CDR3 rearrangement, sequence reads were collapsed and filtered. For each sample, productive Simpson clonality was calculated by taking the square root of Simpson's diversity index across productive rearrangements. TCRdb took this table from immuneACCESS and kept in-frame rearrangements with V and J called. Such tables lack part of the clones; where checked against another copy, unresolved V genes explain under half of the gap, and the rest is unexplained. D and trimming were read from the DNA, whereas the V and J calls and clone size are those reported in that table. The sample table records tens of thousands of clones; about four fifths of these occur just once. About 6.7% of the sample rests with the top ten.

Broader findings and caveats from the paper: How much clinical and demographic metadata was included differed by source and by participant, and the metadata was provided uncurated.

A remark on this clone: Its antigen target is currently unknown. No much larger clonotype is one base removed from it; base qualities were not supplied.

The material sequenced was peripheral blood. This receptor was identified in a human donor in a cohort sampled during active COVID-19.

At the DNA level, the sequence is TGCGCCAGCGGGCACAGGGGGCTCGGCTATGGCTACACCTTC. The resulting protein is CASGHRGLGYGYTF. This chain joins TRBV10-2 to TRBJ1-2, with TRBD1 identical over 9 junction bases. The germline V gene supplies CDR1 WSHSY and CDR2 SAAADI. Here V drops 8 bases and J drops 4 bases, and the junction holds 8 bases not matched to any gene. The CDR3 sequence holds 14 residues, the cysteine and phenylalanine included. Only the CDR3 DNA is retained, 42 bases long and in frame from the first base.